This record covers a single TCR beta chain. Its matching antigen is unknown. Original processing notes: Quality scores were absent from the junction-only immunoSEQ sequences, so filtering differed. Generated by immunoSEQ multiplex PCR, the TCRdb table keeps only in-frame clones and is missing some. The V and J calls and clone size are taken from that table; D and trimming were inferred from the DNA. The repertoire has about 1.1 million clones, roughly 80% of them found once; the top ten carry 0.7% to 0.95%. This entry belongs to a study of shared clonotypes between healthy human individuals. Findings and limits, study-wide: Non-shared clonotypes had lower generation probabilities than clonotypes shared by all four sorted-subset donors. With a handful of donors compared, around 5% of naive CD4 clonotypes were shared.

Donors comprised healthy HIV-negative adults lacking recent acute infections or vaccinations. CDR1 MNHEY and CDR2 SMNVEV come from the germline V gene (reference sequence). The CDR3 sequence is 17 residues long. Trimming stripped 7 bases from V and 0 bases from J, with 21 bases between. Sequencing input: memory CD4+ T cells from PBMCs. Subset reported: CD45RA-negative fraction. The genes are TRBV27 and TRBJ1-2; no definite D call. This receptor was identified in a man younger than 35 in good health. Some clones in this sample may be carry-over from other donors' samples. Here the CDR3 DNA reads TGTGCCAGCACCCCAAGGGCAGCGTACACCGCTAACTATGGCTACACCTTC. Translation: CASTPRAAYTANYGYTF.